The clone carrying this TCR beta chain was picked up a small number of times. Sequencing relied on a cDNA template that was reverse transcribed from extracted RNA. Data came from immunoSEQ multiplex PCR; TCRdb stores just in-frame clones and leaves some out. The sample gives more than 200,000 clones, 43% of which show up once; about 2.6% is in the top ten. The treatment was: oral pan-JAK inhibitor, 5-10 mg twice daily. This specimen belongs to a study of CD8+ T cells in alopecia areata. Study context: At a dose of 5 to 10 mg twice daily, oral tofacitinib was given to treated patients.

V shed 5 bases and J shed 7 bases, with 12 bases lying between them. The CDR3 is 11 residues long. Germline CDR1 reads SQVTM; CDR2 reads ANQGSEA. The source material was CD4+ T cells sorted from blood, sampled around week 36, from a patient treated with tofacitinib. The J gene is TRBJ2-7, the V gene TRBV29-1; D remains ambiguous. This TCR came from a human donor with alopecia areata. The CDR3 bases are TGCAGCGTTTCAAGTGGAAGGGAGCAGTACTTC. It is translated as CSVSSGREQYF.